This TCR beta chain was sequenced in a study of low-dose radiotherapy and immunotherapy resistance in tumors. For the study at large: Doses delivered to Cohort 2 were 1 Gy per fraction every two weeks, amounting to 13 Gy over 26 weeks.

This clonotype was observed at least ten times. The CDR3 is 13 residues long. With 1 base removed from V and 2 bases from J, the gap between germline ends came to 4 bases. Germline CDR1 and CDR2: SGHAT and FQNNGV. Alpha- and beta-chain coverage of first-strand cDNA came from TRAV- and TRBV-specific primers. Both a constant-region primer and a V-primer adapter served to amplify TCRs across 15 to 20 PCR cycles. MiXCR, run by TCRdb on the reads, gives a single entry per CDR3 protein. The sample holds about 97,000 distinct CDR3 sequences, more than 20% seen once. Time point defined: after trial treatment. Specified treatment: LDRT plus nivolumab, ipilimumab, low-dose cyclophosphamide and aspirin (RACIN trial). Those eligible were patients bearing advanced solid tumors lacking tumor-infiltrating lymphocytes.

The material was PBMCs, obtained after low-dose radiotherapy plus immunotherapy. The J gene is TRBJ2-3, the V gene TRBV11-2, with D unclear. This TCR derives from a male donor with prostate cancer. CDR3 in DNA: TGTGCCAGCAGCTTAGCCCTCACAGATACGCAGTATTTT. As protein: CASSLALTDTQYF.